The 27 T cell receptor beta chains below come from one sample, sequenced in a study of shared clonotypes between healthy human individuals. Produced via immunoSEQ multiplex PCR; TCRdb's table is partial and in-frame only. The table includes over 850,000 clones, around 78% detected once. The sequencing sample was made of memory CD4+ T cells from PBMCs. This sample's subset: CD45RA-negative fraction. Receptor source: a man between 18 and 35 years old in good health. Some clones in this sample may be carry-over from other donors' samples.

The rearrangement links TRBV7-9 to TRBJ2-3; tentatively, D is TRBD1 (6 bases). Trimming stripped 5 bases from V and 0 bases from J, with 15 bases between. Germline V gene lookup returns CDR1 SEHNR and CDR2 FQNEAQ (reference sequence). The length of the CDR3 is 16 residues. CDR3 sequence: CASSPEGTTSTDTQYF. The CDR3 DNA sequence: TGTGCCAGCAGCCCAGAGGGGACAACGAGCACAGATACGCAGTATTTT.

This clone occurred a few times. The J gene is TRBJ2-7, the V gene TRBV7-2; D is uncertain. Germline V gives CDR1 SGHTA, CDR2 FQGNSA. V was cut by 0 bases and J by 2 bases, with 11 bases left in between. CDR3 size: 15 residues. The CDR3 DNA follows: TGTGCCAGCAGCTTAGCGGGCCACCAAGCCTACGAGCAGTACTTC. As protein: CASSLAGHQAYEQYF.

The chain has TRBV6-5 and TRBJ1-2; D possibly corresponds to TRBD1 (6 bases). V was pared by 6 bases and J by 7 bases, with 15 bases between. The germline CDR1 and CDR2 sequences are MNHEY and SVGAGI. The CDR3 has 13 residues. CDR3 nucleotides: TGTGCCAGCAGCAGAACGGGAGGGGGTGGCTACACCTTC. Translated: CASSRTGGGGYTF.

The chain joins TRBV7-6 to TRBJ2-1, with 9 bases aligning to TRBD2. CDR3 length equals 15 residues. J gave up 1 base and V 4 bases, and 2 bases lay outside the gene matches. Germline V gene sequence: CDR1 SGHVS, CDR2 FNYEAQ. The CDR3 DNA reads TGTGCCAGCAGCTCGCTAGCGGGGTCCTACAATGAGCAGTTCTTC. It is translated as CASSSLAGSYNEQFF.

The V and J genes are TRBV30 and TRBJ1-2; tentative D call: TRBD1 (6 bases). With 0 bases removed from V and 5 bases from J, the gap between germline ends came to 13 bases. Germline V gene lookup returns CDR1 GTSNPN and CDR2 SVGIG (reference sequence). The CDR3 loop spans 14 amino acids. The CDR3 sequence is CAWSVRGQGYGYTF. In DNA, the CDR3 is TGTGCCTGGAGTGTACGGGGGCAAGGGTATGGCTACACCTTC.

The DNA of the CDR3 is TGTGCTAGTGGTTTGACGGGGAACACTGAAGCTTTCTTT. As protein: CASGLTGNTEAFF. The rearrangement joins TRBV12-5 to TRBJ1-1; no clear D gene. Germline lookup yields CDR1 LGHNT and CDR2 FRNRAP. The CDR3 extends over 13 amino acids. The germline V and J ends were trimmed by 2 bases and 1 base, with 5 bases remaining between them.

V gene TRBV5-6 combines with J gene TRBJ2-3; tentative D call: TRBD2 (6 bases). From germline, CDR1 is SGHDT and CDR2 YYEEEE. Between the trimmed V and J ends, which lost 2 bases and 4 bases, there was a span of 14 bases. The CDR3 totals 15 residues. In DNA form, the CDR3 reads TGTGCCAGCAGCTTCGGAGGGAAAGCCGCAGATACGCAGTATTTT. Translating gives CASSFGGKAADTQYF.

The J gene is TRBJ1-2, the V gene TRBV5-1; the match to TRBD1 covers 11 bases. In germline, CDR1 is SGHRS, CDR2 YFSETQ. V dropped 0 bases and J dropped 4; count of bases not matched to a gene: 5. This CDR3 has 16 amino acids. CDR3 loop: CASSLAPGQGAYGYTF. The CDR3 DNA reads TGCGCCAGCAGCTTGGCTCCTGGACAGGGGGCCTATGGCTACACCTTC.

The V and J genes are TRBV15 and TRBJ1-5; tentatively, D is TRBD1 (6 bases). V was cut by 1 base and J by 6 bases, with 16 bases left in between. The CDR3 is made up of 16 amino acids. Germline CDR1 and CDR2: LNHNV and YYDKDF (reference sequence). The CDR3, as DNA: TGTGCCACCAGCAGAGGAGGGGGGGTGATTCGTCAGCCCCAGCATTTT. This encodes CATSRGGGVIRQPQHF.

The chain has TRBV6-1 and TRBJ2-3; D tentatively fits TRBD1 or TRBD2 (5 bases each). Trimming removed 6 bases from V and 2 bases from J, with 9 bases in between. Germline assignment: CDR1 MNHNS and CDR2 SASEGT. This CDR3 is 13 amino acids long. Here the CDR3 DNA reads TGTGCCAGCAGATGGGACGCCACAGATACGCAGTATTTT. This sequence encodes CASRWDATDTQYF.

The rearrangement uses TRBV5-1 and TRBJ1-2; 10 nucleotides align to TRBD1. Germline trimming cut 4 bases from V and 4 bases from J; bases unmatched to any gene: 13. The CDR3 covers 17 residues. Germline CDR1 SGHRS, CDR2 YFSETQ. The DNA for the CDR3 is TGCGCCAGCAGCATAGACTCGGGACAGGGGAAAATCTATGGCTACACCTTC. Translated: CASSIDSGQGKIYGYTF.

Comments on this clone: The sample contains more than one DNA sequence encoding this CDR3. The rearrangement links TRBV9 to TRBJ2-7, with D possibly matching TRBD2 (5 bases). The CDR3 runs to 14 residues. V was cut by 0 bases and J by 3 bases, with 10 bases left in between. Germline CDR1 reads SGDLS; CDR2 reads YYNGEE. As DNA, the CDR3 is TGTGCCAGCAGCGTAGACCCGGGAAGCTACGAGCAGTACTTC. Its protein product is CASSVDPGSYEQYF.

The chain has TRBV28 and TRBJ2-7; D possibly matches TRBD1 or TRBD2 (5 bases each). The length of the CDR3 is 15 residues. The V and J ends lost 3 bases and 0 bases respectively, with 12 bases between them. From germline, CDR1 is MDHEN and CDR2 SYDVKM. The CDR3 bases are TGTGCCAGCAGTTTTGTGGGGGTGAGCTCCTACGAGCAGTACTTC. Encoded protein: CASSFVGVSSYEQYF. Complete variable domain (other parts from reference TRBV28 and TRBJ2-7): DVKVTQSSRYLVKRTGEKVFLECVQDMDHENMFWYRQDPGLGLRLIYFSYDVKMKEKGDIPEGYSVSREKKERFSLILESASTNQTSMYLCASSFVGVSSYEQYFGPGTRLTVT.

This clone occurred a few times. Other nucleotide sequences in the sample specify the same CDR3. The chain recombines TRBV9 with TRBJ1-2, with D uncertain. CDR3 length equals 13 residues. Germline CDR1 is SGDLS and CDR2 is YYNGEE. Trimming took 0 bases from V and 2 from J, leaving 5 bases between them. DNA for the CDR3: TGTGCCAGCAGCGTAGTCGACAACTATGGCTACACCTTC. Translated, it gives CASSVVDNYGYTF.

This CDR3 is CASSFFTQGRGGRSGELFF. As DNA, the CDR3 is TGTGCCAGCAGTTTTTTTACCCAGGGGAGAGGGGGTCGATCCGGGGAGCTGTTTTTT. The chain employs TRBV28 and TRBJ2-2, with D perhaps TRBD1 (6 bases). Germline loops: CDR1 MDHEN, CDR2 SYDVKM. V was clipped by 3 bases and J by 6 bases, with 26 bases between them. The CDR3 contains 19 residues.

The chain employs TRBV11-2 and TRBJ1-1; no firm D call. The length of the CDR3 is 13 residues. The germline gives CDR1 SGHAT, CDR2 FQNNGV. V was shortened by 7 bases and J by 1 base, with 10 bases between the two germline ends. The CDR3 DNA follows: TGTGCCAGCACCCTACGTGAGAACACTGAAGCTTTCTTT. Residues: CASTLRENTEAFF. The whole variable domain, remainder taken from reference TRBV11-2 and TRBJ1-1, is EAGVAQSPRYKIIEKRQSVAFWCNPISGHATLYWYQQILGQGPKLLIQFQNNGVVDDSQLPKDRFSAERLKGVDSTLKIQPAKLEDSAVYLCASTLRENTEAFFGQGTRLTVV.

This clone was seen a handful of times. This sequence joins TRBV27 and TRBJ1-4; D is perhaps TRBD1 (5 bases). CDR1 MNHEY and CDR2 SMNVEV come from the germline V gene (reference sequence). This CDR3 has 13 residues. Trimming shortened V by 6 bases and J by 8 bases, and 13 bases separated the two germline ends. Here the CDR3 DNA reads TGTGCCAGCAGGGAGGGGCTGAGGGAAAAACTGTTTTTT. Protein product: CASREGLREKLFF.

The chain is built from TRBV30 and TRBJ1-2; the D gene is possibly TRBD1 (6 bases). V gave up 0 bases and J gave up 5 bases, with 13 bases separating them. The CDR3 spans 14 residues. Germline CDR1 and CDR2: GTSNPN and SVGIG (reference sequence). CDR3 protein: CAWSVGGPSYGYTF. The DNA for the CDR3 is TGTGCCTGGAGTGTAGGGGGACCTAGTTATGGCTACACCTTC.

A remark on this clone: At one end, the junction sequence differs from germline, possibly due to a read error. The chain is built from TRBV18 and TRBJ1-2; TRBD1 aligns across 9 bases. CDR1 and CDR2 (germline): KGHSH, LQKENI. The CDR3 runs to 15 residues. CDR3 DNA sequence: TGTGCCAGCTCACCACCGGGACAGGGACCCTATAGCTACACCTTC. This gives the protein CASSPPGQGPYSYTF.

The chain recombines TRBV5-1 with TRBJ1-1; unclear D gene. V was shortened by 2 bases and J by 8 bases, with 13 bases between the two germline ends. The CDR3 extends over 13 amino acids. Looked up from germline, CDR1 is SGHRS and CDR2 is YFSETQ. The CDR3 loop reads CASSFSLPAEAFF. CDR3 nucleotides: TGCGCCAGCAGCTTCTCACTTCCCGCGGAAGCTTTCTTT.

The chain carries TRBV5-1 and TRBJ2-7, with TRBD1 as a possible D gene (7 bases). Germline lookup yields CDR1 SGHRS and CDR2 YFSETQ. V gave up 4 bases and J gave up 1 base, with 12 bases separating them. This CDR3 comprises 14 residues. The CDR3 loop is CASSNQGGSYEQYF. CDR3 coding DNA: TGCGCCAGCAGCAACCAGGGGGGATCCTACGAGCAGTACTTC.

This clone was found a few times. The chain has TRBV18 and TRBJ1-2, with D uncertain. Germline CDR1 is KGHSH and CDR2 is LQKENI. The CDR3 length is 15 residues. Trimming removed 2 bases from V and 3 bases from J, with 13 bases in between. CDR3 DNA sequence: TGTGCCAGCTCACCAGATACCTTCGGAGACTATGGCTACACCTTC. The encoded protein is CASSPDTFGDYGYTF.

This clone was detected only once. CDR3 amino acids: CASSYQSGVGNQPQHF. CDR3 DNA: TGTGCCAGCAGTTACCAGTCGGGCGTCGGCAATCAGCCCCAGCATTTT. V is TRBV6-6 and J is TRBJ1-5; D remains ambiguous. With 2 bases removed from V and 2 bases from J, the gap between germline ends came to 13 bases. This CDR3 is 16 amino acids long. Germline CDR1 is MNHNY and CDR2 is SVGAGI (reference sequence).

This chain joins TRBV7-2 and TRBJ2-5; 12 positions match TRBD1. CDR3 length: 17 amino acids. The germline V gene has CDR1 SGHTA and CDR2 FQGNSA. V trimming: 2 bases; J trimming: 6 bases; junction bases outside the gene matches: 10. The CDR3 reads CASSLKVGTGGRQTQYF. In DNA form, the CDR3 reads TGTGCCAGCAGCTTAAAAGTGGGGACAGGGGGCAGGCAGACCCAGTACTTC.

This chain joins TRBV5-5 and TRBJ2-5; unclear D gene. The CDR3 totals 14 residues. V lost 4 bases and J 2 bases, leaving 12 bases between the germline ends. The germline V gene has CDR1 SGHKS and CDR2 YYEKEE (reference sequence). CDR3: CASSRSLAQETQYF. In DNA form, the CDR3 reads TGTGCCAGCAGCCGTTCCTTGGCGCAAGAGACCCAGTACTTC.

With respect to this clone: The sample has other DNA sequences that encode this CDR3 too. The chain combines TRBV6-5 with TRBJ2-7; 14 nucleotides agree with TRBD2. CDR1 MNHEY and CDR2 SVGAGI come from the germline V gene. With 0 bases clipped from V and 3 bases from J, the junction kept 1 base outside the gene matches. This CDR3 has 16 residues. The DNA for the CDR3 is TGTGCCAGCAGTTACTCAGGGACTAGCGGGAGCTACGAGCAGTACTTC. Amino acid sequence: CASSYSGTSGSYEQYF.

The chain links TRBV27 to TRBJ1-2; 8 bases fit TRBD1. After removal of 6 bases from V and 4 bases from J, the junction contained 10 bases not matched to a gene. The germline gives CDR1 MNHEY, CDR2 SMNVEV (reference sequence). The CDR3 consists of 15 residues. CDR3 sequence: CASSRQGAFGYGYTF. DNA of the CDR3: TGTGCCAGCAGCCGTCAGGGGGCGTTTGGCTATGGCTACACCTTC.